The entry below gives a single TCR beta chain sequence along with its context. The antigen is unknown. The entry originates in a study of blood T cells in healthy people across ages. No fewer than 5.5 micrograms of total RNA were isolated from every sample. Combining a sample-barcoded 5' primer with a J-beta primer mix, a second PCR ran for about 7 to 12 cycles. Each TCR beta cDNA got a 12-nucleotide random molecular identifier. TCRdb reprocessed the 5' RACE reads via MiXCR and lists one record per CDR3 protein. Here the sample spans 700,000 to 850,000 distinct CDR3 sequences, about 55% being singletons. The CDR3 runs to 14 residues. Germline loops: CDR1 SNHLY, CDR2 FYNNEI. V was cut by 3 bases and J by 8 bases, with 16 bases left in between. Study-level points and caveats: Estimates based on one million T cells were treated as lower bounds.

This TCR derives from a man aged 80 or over in good health. The rearrangement links TRBV2 to TRBJ1-2; perhaps TRBD1 as D (5 bases). Sequenced input: blood. The CDR3 nucleotides are TGTGCCAGCAGTGAGGGCAGGGCATTGGACGGCTACACCTTC. Translating it yields CASSEGRALDGYTF.